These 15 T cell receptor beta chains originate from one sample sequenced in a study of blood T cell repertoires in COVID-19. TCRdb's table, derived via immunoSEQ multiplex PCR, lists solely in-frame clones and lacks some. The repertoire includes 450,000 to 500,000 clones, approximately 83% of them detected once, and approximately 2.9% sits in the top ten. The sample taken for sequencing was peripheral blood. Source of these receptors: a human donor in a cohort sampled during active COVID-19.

The CDR3 coding sequence is TGTGCCAGCACATCACCACAGGGGTATGGCTACACCTTC. The encoded protein is CASTSPQGYGYTF. The chain joins TRBV6-5 to TRBJ1-2, with 7 positions matching TRBD1. Germline loops: CDR1 MNHEY, CDR2 SVGAGI. The length of the CDR3 is 13 residues. V trimming: 7 bases; J trimming: 5 bases; junction bases outside the gene matches: 7.

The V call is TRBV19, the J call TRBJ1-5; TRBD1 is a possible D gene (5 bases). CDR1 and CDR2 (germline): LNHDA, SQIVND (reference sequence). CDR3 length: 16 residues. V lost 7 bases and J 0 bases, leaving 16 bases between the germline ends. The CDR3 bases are TGTGCCAGTAAAAAGGGGATAGAATTTAGCAATCAGCCCCAGCATTTT. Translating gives CASKKGIEFSNQPQHF.

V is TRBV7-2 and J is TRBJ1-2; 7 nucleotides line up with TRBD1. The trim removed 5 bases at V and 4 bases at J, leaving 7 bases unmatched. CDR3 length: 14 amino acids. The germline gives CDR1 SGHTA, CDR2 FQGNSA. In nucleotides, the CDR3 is TGTGCCAGCAGCGGTAGGGACAGTGTCTATGGCTACACCTTC. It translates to CASSGRDSVYGYTF.

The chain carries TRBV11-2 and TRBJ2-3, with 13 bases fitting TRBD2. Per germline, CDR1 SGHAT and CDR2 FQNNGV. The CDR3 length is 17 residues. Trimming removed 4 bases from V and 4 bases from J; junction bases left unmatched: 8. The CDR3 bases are TGTGCCAGCAGCTCCGGACTAGCGGGAGCCGGCCCAGATACGCAGTATTTT. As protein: CASSSGLAGAGPDTQYF.

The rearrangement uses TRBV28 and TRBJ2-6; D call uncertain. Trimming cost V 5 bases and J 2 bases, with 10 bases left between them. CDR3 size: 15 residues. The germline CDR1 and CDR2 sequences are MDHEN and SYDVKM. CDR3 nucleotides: TGTGCCAGCAGTCTCCGGTCCCCTGGGGCCAACGTCCTGACTTTC. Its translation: CASSLRSPGANVLTF.

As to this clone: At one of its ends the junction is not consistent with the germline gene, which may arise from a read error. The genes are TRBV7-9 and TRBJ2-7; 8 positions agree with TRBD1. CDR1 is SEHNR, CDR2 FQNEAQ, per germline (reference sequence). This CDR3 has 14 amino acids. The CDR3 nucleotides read TGTGCCAGCAGCCTAGCAGGGGGCGATTACGAGCAGTACTTC. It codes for CASSLAGGDYEQYF.

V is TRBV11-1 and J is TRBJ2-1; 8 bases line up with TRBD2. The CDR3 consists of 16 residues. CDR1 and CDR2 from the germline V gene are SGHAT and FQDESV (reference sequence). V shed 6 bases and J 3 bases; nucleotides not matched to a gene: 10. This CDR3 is CASSSTSGGRYNEQFF. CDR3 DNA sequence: TGTGCCAGCAGTTCTACTAGCGGAGGACGCTACAATGAGCAGTTCTTC.

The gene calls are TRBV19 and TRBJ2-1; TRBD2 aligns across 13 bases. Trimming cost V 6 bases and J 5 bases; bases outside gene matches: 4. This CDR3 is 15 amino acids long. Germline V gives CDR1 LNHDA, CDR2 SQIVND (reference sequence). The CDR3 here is CASRRTSGGDNEQFF. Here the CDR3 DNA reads TGTGCCAGTAGGAGGACTAGCGGGGGAGACAATGAGCAGTTCTTC.

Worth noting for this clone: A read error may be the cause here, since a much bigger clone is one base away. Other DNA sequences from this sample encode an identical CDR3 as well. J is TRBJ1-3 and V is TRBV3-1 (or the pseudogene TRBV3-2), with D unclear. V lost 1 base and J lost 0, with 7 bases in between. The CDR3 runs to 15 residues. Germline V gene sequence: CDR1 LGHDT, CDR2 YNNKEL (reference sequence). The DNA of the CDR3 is TGTGCCAGCAGCCAAGGCAGGTCCTCTGGAAACACCATATATTTT. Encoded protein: CASSQGRSSGNTIYF.

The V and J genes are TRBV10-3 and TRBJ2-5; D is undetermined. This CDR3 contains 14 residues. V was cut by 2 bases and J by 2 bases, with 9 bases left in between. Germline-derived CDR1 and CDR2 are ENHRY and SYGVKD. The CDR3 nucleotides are TGTGCCATCAGTGAGCGCCCTAAACAAGAGACCCAGTACTTC. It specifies CAISERPKQETQYF.

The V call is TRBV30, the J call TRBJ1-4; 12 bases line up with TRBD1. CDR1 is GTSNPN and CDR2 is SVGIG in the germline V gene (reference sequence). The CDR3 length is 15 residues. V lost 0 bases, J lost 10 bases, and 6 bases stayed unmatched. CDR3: CAWSVARDRGRKLFF. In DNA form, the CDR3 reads TGTGCCTGGAGTGTGGCCCGGGACAGGGGGCGAAAACTGTTTTTT.

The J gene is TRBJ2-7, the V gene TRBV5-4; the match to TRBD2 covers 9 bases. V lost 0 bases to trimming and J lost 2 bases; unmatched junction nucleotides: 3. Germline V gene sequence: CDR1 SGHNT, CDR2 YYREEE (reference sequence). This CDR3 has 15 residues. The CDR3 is CASSLEASGTYEQYF. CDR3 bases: TGTGCCAGCAGCTTGGAGGCTAGCGGGACCTACGAGCAGTACTTC.

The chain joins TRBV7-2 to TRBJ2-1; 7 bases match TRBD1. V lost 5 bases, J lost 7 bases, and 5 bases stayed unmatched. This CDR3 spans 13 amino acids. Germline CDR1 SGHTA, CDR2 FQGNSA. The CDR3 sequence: CASSRQGENEQFF. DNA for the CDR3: TGTGCCAGCAGCCGGCAGGGGGAGAATGAGCAGTTCTTC.

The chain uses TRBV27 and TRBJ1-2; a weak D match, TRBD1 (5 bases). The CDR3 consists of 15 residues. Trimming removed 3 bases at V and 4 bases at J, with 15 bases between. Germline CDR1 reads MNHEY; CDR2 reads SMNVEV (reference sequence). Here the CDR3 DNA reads TGTGCCAGCAGTTTGGGAAGGGGCGCCGGCTATGGCTACACCTTC. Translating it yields CASSLGRGAGYGYTF.

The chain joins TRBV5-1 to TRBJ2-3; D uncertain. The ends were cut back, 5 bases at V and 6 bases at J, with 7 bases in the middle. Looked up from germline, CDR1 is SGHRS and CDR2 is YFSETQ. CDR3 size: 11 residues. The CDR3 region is CASRAADTQYF. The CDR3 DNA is TGCGCCAGCAGAGCCGCGGATACGCAGTATTTT.